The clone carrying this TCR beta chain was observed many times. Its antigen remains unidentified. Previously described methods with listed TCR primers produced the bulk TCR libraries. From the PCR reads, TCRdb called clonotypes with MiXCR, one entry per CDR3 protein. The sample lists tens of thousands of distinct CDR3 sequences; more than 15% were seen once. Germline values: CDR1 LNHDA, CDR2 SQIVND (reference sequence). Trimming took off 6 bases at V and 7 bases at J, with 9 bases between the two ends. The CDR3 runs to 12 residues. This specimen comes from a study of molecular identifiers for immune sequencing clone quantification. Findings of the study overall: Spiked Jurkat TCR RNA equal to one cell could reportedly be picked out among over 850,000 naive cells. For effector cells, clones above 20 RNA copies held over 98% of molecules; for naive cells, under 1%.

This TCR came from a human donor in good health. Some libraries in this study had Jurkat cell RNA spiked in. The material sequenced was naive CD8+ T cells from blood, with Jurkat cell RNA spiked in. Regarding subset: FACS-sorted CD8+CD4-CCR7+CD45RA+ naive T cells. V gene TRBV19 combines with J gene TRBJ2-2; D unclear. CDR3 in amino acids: CASSLAIGELFF. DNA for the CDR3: TGTGCCAGTAGCCTGGCGATCGGGGAGCTGTTTTTT.